Below, 21 T cell receptor beta chains from the same sample are listed, as sequenced in a study of shared clonotypes between healthy human individuals. Assay used: immunoSEQ multiplex PCR; TCRdb lists only in-frame clones, some missing. The table lists fewer than 3 million clones, about nine tenths of them singletons. The source material was naive CD4+ T cells from PBMCs. The subset was: CD45RA+ positively selected. Receptors were obtained from a man younger than 30 in good health. Some clones in this sample may be carry-over from other donors' samples.

The genes are TRBV4-3 and TRBJ1-3; no reliable D call. V was clipped by 0 bases and J by 2 bases, with 14 bases between them. This CDR3 is built from 17 residues. The germline V gene has CDR1 LGHNA and CDR2 YSLEER. The CDR3 nucleotides read TGCGCCAGCAGCCAAGACCCCCGGCGGGGTCCTGGAAACACCATATATTTT. Encoded protein: CASSQDPRRGPGNTIYF.

The chain links TRBV27 to TRBJ2-1; 12 bases fit TRBD2. The germline V gene encodes CDR1 MNHEY and CDR2 SMNVEV (reference sequence). This CDR3 comprises 14 residues. V shed 7 bases, J shed 7 bases, and the junction held 5 bases outside the gene matches. Here the CDR3 reads CASTTSGRQNEQFF. The CDR3 DNA follows: TGTGCCAGCACGACTAGCGGGAGACAAAATGAGCAGTTCTTC.

This chain joins TRBV5-6 and TRBJ2-1; D may be TRBD1 (5 bases). The CDR3 totals 15 residues. CDR1 and CDR2 from the germline V gene are SGHDT and YYEEEE. The ends were cut back, 2 bases at V and 10 bases at J, with 19 bases in the middle. The CDR3 protein is CASSFPETDLREQFF. For the CDR3, the DNA is TGTGCCAGCAGCTTCCCCGAGACAGATTTGCGGGAGCAGTTCTTC. The whole variable domain, filled in from reference TRBV5-6 and TRBJ2-1, reads DAGVTQSPTHLIKTRGQQVTLRCSPKSGHDTVSWYQQALGQGPQFIFQYYEEEERQRGNFPDRFSGHQFPNYSSELNVNALLLGDSALYLCASSFPETDLREQFFGPGTRLTVL.

As concerns this clone: This specimen includes other DNA sequences encoding the same CDR3. V gene TRBV7-9 combines with J gene TRBJ1-5, with D possibly matching TRBD1 (5 bases). With 5 bases removed from V and 4 bases from J, the gap between germline ends came to 9 bases. This CDR3 is 13 amino acids long. Germline CDR1 is SEHNR and CDR2 is FQNEAQ (reference sequence). CDR3 DNA: TGTGCCAGCAGCCAGGGACTAAATCAGCCCCAGCATTTT. It encodes CASSQGLNQPQHF.

This clone was observed once. This sequence joins TRBV11-2 and TRBJ2-5; TRBD1 aligns across 8 bases. Germline V lookup: CDR1 SGHAT, CDR2 FQNNGV. The CDR3 loop spans 14 amino acids. V shed 5 bases, J shed 5 bases, and the junction held 7 bases outside the gene matches. CDR3 loop: CASSPRTGRETQYF. The CDR3 DNA sequence: TGTGCCAGCAGCCCTAGGACAGGGCGGGAGACCCAGTACTTC.

The rearrangement links TRBV28 to TRBJ1-5, with D perhaps TRBD1 (5 bases). Trimming stripped 4 bases from V and 10 bases from J, with 17 bases between. Germline V gene data show CDR1 as MDHEN and CDR2 as SYDVKM. This CDR3 has 14 residues. The CDR3 nucleotides are TGTGCCAGCAGTTCCGCGGGGCGGGGTCCACCCCAGCATTTT. Protein product: CASSSAGRGPPQHF.

Comments on this clone: Other DNA variants within this sample encode the same CDR3. V gene TRBV5-6 combines with J gene TRBJ2-7; no clear D. Trimming pared 0 bases from V and 5 bases from J, leaving 6 bases between. Per the germline V gene, CDR1 is SGHDT and CDR2 is YYEEEE. The CDR3 totals 12 residues. CDR3 residues: CASSLAGHEQYF. In nucleotides, the CDR3 is TGTGCCAGCAGCTTGGCAGGCCACGAGCAGTACTTC.

The chain combines TRBV5-1 with TRBJ1-5; a weak D match, TRBD1 (5 bases). The CDR3 spans 14 residues. Germline lookup yields CDR1 SGHRS and CDR2 YFSETQ. V lost 4 bases, J lost 6 bases, and 14 bases lay in between. The chain's CDR3 is CASSEFQGGQPQHF. The CDR3, as DNA: TGCGCCAGCAGCGAATTCCAGGGAGGTCAGCCCCAGCATTTT.

This chain uses TRBV4-1 with TRBJ2-5; D is perhaps TRBD1 (6 bases). The CDR3 contains 14 residues. Germline-derived CDR1 and CDR2 are MGHRA and YSYEKL. V was cut by 4 bases and J by 4 bases, with 13 bases left in between. CDR3 region: CASSRVGALETQYF. CDR3 DNA sequence: TGCGCCAGCAGCCGGGTGGGGGCACTAGAGACCCAGTACTTC.

The genes are TRBV4-2 and TRBJ1-2; D not resolved. This CDR3 spans 14 amino acids. Germline V gene lookup returns CDR1 LGHNA and CDR2 YNFKEQ. The germline V and J ends were trimmed by 3 bases and 0 bases, with 8 bases remaining between them. As DNA, the CDR3 is TGTGCCAGCAGCCAGGGGATAGCTAACTATGGCTACACCTTC. Its protein product is CASSQGIANYGYTF.

J is TRBJ2-7 and V is TRBV7-3; 7 bases are shared with TRBD1. The CDR3 length is 18 residues. Unmatched junction bases numbered 20, after V lost 5 bases and J lost 4 bases. The germline CDR1 and CDR2 sequences are SGHTA and FQGTGA. CDR3 in amino acids: CASSQESFWDRGPYEQYF. DNA for the CDR3: TGTGCCAGCAGCCAAGAATCGTTTTGGGACAGAGGGCCATACGAGCAGTACTTC.

V is TRBV14 and J is TRBJ2-7, with D perhaps being TRBD1 or TRBD2 (5 bases each). The CDR3 totals 18 residues. V was clipped by 3 bases and J by 1 base, with 22 bases between them. Germline CDR1 reads SGHDN; CDR2 reads FVKESK. The CDR3 loop reads CASSQSFLTGRPSYEQYF. CDR3 bases: TGTGCCAGCAGCCAGTCCTTCTTGACGGGGCGCCCGTCCTACGAGCAGTACTTC.

V usage is TRBV18 and J usage is TRBJ1-2; D is unclear. The germline V gene encodes CDR1 KGHSH and CDR2 LQKENI. V gave up 1 base and J gave up 5 bases, with 8 bases separating them. The CDR3 has 13 residues. CDR3 nucleotide sequence: TGTGCCAGCTCACCACTCGCACCTTATGGCTACACCTTC. It codes for CASSPLAPYGYTF.

The genes are TRBV5-1 and TRBJ1-1, with 10 bases fitting TRBD1. Unmatched junction bases numbered 7, after V lost 4 bases and J lost 1 base. CDR1 SGHRS and CDR2 YFSETQ come from the germline V gene. The CDR3 consists of 16 residues. The DNA of the CDR3 is TGCGCCAGCAGCCAGGACAGGGGGTCAAGGAACACTGAAGCTTTCTTT. It specifies CASSQDRGSRNTEAFF.

V is TRBV27 and J is TRBJ1-3; perhaps TRBD1 as D (6 bases). The germline CDR1 and CDR2 sequences are MNHEY and SMNVEV (reference sequence). Trimming removed 2 bases at V and 9 bases at J, with 11 bases between. The CDR3 contains 13 residues. CDR3 nucleotides: TGTGCCAGCAGTTTAGAAAAGGGGGGCACCATATATTTT. The encoded protein is CASSLEKGGTIYF.

This sequence joins TRBV7-8 and TRBJ2-7; possible D gene TRBD2, 5 bases. Per the germline V gene, CDR1 is SGHVS and CDR2 is FQNEAQ. The V end was cut by 0 bases, the J end by 2 bases, with 14 bases between. The length of the CDR3 is 16 residues. CDR3 residues: CASSLAGGGLAYEQYF. The CDR3 region has the DNA TGTGCCAGCAGCTTAGCTGGAGGAGGCTTAGCCTACGAGCAGTACTTC.

The chain combines TRBV13 with TRBJ2-7; 7 bases align to TRBD2. Unmatched junction bases numbered 8, after V lost 0 bases and J lost 0 bases. Germline V gene data show CDR1 as PRHDT and CDR2 as FYEKMQ (reference sequence). The CDR3 spans 17 residues. CDR3 loop: CASSLGQLGDYSYEQYF. The CDR3, as DNA: TGTGCCAGCAGCTTAGGCCAGCTCGGGGACTACTCCTACGAGCAGTACTTC.

This clone has just one count. The chain has TRBV27 and TRBJ1-1; 8 nucleotides line up with TRBD1. J was trimmed by 12 bases and V by 3 bases; bases with no gene match: 9. This CDR3 is built from 13 residues. Germline V gene sequence: CDR1 MNHEY, CDR2 SMNVEV (reference sequence). This chain's CDR3 is CASSLIKQGESFF. The CDR3, as DNA: TGTGCCAGCAGTTTGATTAAACAGGGGGAGTCTTTCTTT.

The V gene is TRBV2, the J gene TRBJ1-1, with no clear D. The ends were cut back, 4 bases at V and 5 bases at J, with 11 bases in the middle. This CDR3 is 13 amino acids long. CDR1 and CDR2 (germline): SNHLY, FYNNEI. CDR3 loop: CASSGVERTEAFF. For the CDR3, the DNA is TGTGCCAGCAGTGGAGTCGAGCGGACTGAAGCTTTCTTT.

Comment on this clone: Within the sample, other DNA sequences also encode this same CDR3. V is TRBV18 and J is TRBJ1-2; 8 bases fit TRBD1. Germline V CDR1 and CDR2: KGHSH, LQKENI. The CDR3 has 14 amino acids. V lost 3 bases, J lost 4 bases, and 4 bases stayed unmatched. DNA for the CDR3: TGTGCCAGCTCACCCGGGACAGGAGTCTATGGCTACACCTTC. Translating it yields CASSPGTGVYGYTF.

This clone was seen only a few times. This CDR3 reads CASSQAGGSYGYTF. CDR3 nucleotide sequence: TGTGCCAGCAGTCAAGCAGGGGGCTCCTATGGCTACACCTTC. The chain couples TRBV6-4 to TRBJ1-2, with TRBD1 matching 8 bases. After removal of 5 bases from V and 4 bases from J, the junction contained 6 bases not matched to a gene. The germline CDR1 and CDR2 sequences are MRHNA and SNTAGT. There are 14 residues in the CDR3.